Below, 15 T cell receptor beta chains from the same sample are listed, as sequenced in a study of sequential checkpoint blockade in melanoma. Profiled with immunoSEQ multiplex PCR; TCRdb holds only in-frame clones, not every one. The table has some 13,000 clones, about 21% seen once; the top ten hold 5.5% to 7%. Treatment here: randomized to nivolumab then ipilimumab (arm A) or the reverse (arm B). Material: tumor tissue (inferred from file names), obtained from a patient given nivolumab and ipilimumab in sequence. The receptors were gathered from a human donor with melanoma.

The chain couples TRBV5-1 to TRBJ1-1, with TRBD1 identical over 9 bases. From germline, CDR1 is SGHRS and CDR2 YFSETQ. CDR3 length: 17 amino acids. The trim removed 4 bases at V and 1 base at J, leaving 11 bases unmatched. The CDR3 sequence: CASSPQTGGVGNTEAFF. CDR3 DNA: TGCGCCAGCAGCCCCCAAACAGGGGGCGTCGGGAACACTGAAGCTTTCTTT.

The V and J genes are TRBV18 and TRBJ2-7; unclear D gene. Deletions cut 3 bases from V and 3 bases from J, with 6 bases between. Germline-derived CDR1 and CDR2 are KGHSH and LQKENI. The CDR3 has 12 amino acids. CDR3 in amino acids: CASSPNSYEQYF. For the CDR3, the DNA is TGTGCCAGCTCACCGAATAGCTACGAGCAGTACTTC.

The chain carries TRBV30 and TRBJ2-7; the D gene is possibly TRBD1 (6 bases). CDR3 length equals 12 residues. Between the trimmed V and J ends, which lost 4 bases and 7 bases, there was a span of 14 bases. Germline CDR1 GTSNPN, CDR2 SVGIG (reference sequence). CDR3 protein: CAWNTGHLEQYF. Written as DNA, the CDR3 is TGTGCCTGGAACACGGGACACTTGGAGCAGTACTTC. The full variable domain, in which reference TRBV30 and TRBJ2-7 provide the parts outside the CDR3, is SQTIHQWPATLVQPVGSPLSLECTVEGTSNPNLYWYRQAAGRGLQLLFYSVGIGQISSEVPQNLSASRPQDRQFILSSKKLLLSDSGFYLCAWNTGHLEQYFGPGTRLTVT.

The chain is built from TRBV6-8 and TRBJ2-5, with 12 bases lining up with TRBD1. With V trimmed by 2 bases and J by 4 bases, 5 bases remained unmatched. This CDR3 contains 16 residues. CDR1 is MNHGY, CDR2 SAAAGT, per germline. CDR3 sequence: CASSYDPGQGAETQYF. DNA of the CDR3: TGTGCCAGCAGTTACGACCCGGGACAGGGGGCAGAGACCCAGTACTTC.

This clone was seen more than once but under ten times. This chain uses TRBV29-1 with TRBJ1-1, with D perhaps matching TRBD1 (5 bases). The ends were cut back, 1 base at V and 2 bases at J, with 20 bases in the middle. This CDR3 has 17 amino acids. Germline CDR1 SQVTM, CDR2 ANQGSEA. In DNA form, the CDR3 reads TGCAGCGTTGAAGGGGGTAATTCCGGGGCCTATAACACTGAAGCTTTCTTT. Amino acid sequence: CSVEGGNSGAYNTEAFF.

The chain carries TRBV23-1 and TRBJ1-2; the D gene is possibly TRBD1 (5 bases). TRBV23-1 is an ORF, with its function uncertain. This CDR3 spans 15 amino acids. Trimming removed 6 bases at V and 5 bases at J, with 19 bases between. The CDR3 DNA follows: TGCGCCAGCAGCCAAGAAAGACTACAGGTATATGGCTACACCTTC. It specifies CASSQERLQVYGYTF.

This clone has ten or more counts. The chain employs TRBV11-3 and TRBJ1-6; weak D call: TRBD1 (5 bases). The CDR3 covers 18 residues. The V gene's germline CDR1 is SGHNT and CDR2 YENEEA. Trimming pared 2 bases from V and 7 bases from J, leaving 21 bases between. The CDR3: CASSLRWDPPGQNSPLHF. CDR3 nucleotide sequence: TGTGCCAGCAGCTTAAGGTGGGACCCGCCTGGGCAGAATTCACCCCTCCACTTT.

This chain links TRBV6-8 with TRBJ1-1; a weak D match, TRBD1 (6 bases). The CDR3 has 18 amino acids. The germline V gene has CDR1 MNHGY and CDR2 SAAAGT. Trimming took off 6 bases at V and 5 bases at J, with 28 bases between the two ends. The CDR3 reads CASRLHRGGPPSMTEAFF. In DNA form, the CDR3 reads TGTGCCAGCAGACTTCATCGGGGGGGGCCCCCTTCAATGACTGAAGCTTTCTTT.

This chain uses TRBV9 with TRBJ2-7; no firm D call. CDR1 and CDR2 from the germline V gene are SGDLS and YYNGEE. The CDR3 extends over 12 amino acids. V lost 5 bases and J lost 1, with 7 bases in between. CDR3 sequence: CASSEQSYEQYF. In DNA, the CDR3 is TGTGCCAGCAGTGAACAGTCCTACGAGCAGTACTTC. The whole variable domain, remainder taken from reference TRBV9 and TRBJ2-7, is DSGVTQTPKHLITATGQRVTLRCSPRSGDLSVYWYQQSLDQGLQFLIQYYNGEERAKGNILERFSAQQFPDLHSELNLSSLELGDSALYFCASSEQSYEQYFGPGTRLTVT.

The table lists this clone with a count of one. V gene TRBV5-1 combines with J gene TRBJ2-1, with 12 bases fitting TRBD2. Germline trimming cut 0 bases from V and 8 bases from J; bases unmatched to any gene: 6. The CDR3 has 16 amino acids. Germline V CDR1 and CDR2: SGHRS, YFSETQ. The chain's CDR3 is CASSLGTSGNHDEQFF. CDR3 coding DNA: TGCGCCAGCAGCTTGGGGACTAGCGGGAATCACGATGAGCAGTTCTTC.

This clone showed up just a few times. DNA for the CDR3: TGTGCCAGCAGTTTCCTAGCGGGGGTAAGCACAGATACGCAGTATTTT. Protein sequence: CASSFLAGVSTDTQYF. The V gene is TRBV28, the J gene TRBJ2-3, with 10 bases identical to TRBD2. The CDR3 is made up of 16 amino acids. Germline CDR1 and CDR2: MDHEN and SYDVKM. J gave up 0 bases and V 3 bases, and 3 bases lay outside the gene matches.

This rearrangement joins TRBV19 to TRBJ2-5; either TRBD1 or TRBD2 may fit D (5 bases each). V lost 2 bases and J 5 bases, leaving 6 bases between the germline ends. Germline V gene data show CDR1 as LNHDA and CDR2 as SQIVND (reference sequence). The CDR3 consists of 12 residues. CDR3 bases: TGTGCCAGTAGTATATGGGGGGAGACCCAGTACTTC. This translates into CASSIWGETQYF.

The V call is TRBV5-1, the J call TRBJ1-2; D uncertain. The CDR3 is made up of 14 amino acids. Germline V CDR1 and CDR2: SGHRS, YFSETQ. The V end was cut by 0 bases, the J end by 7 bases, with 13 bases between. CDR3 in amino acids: CASSLARGTSGYTF. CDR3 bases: TGCGCCAGCAGCTTGGCCCGGGGAACCTCTGGCTACACCTTC.

CDR3 DNA sequence: TGTGCCTGGAGCCTCGGTTGGCAGGGGAATCAGCCCCAGCATTTT. It specifies CAWSLGWQGNQPQHF. This rearrangement joins TRBV30 to TRBJ1-5; D might be TRBD1 (6 bases). The CDR3 sequence is 15 residues long. The V end lost 3 bases, the J end lost 4 bases, and 16 bases lay between the germline ends. Germline CDR1 reads GTSNPN; CDR2 reads SVGIG (reference sequence).

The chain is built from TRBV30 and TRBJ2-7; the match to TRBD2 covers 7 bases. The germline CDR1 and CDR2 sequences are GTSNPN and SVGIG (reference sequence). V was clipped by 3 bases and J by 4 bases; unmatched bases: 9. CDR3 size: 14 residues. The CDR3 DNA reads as TGTGCCTGGAGACCCCCGGCTAGCGGATACGAGCAGTACTTC. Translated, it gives CAWRPPASGYEQYF.